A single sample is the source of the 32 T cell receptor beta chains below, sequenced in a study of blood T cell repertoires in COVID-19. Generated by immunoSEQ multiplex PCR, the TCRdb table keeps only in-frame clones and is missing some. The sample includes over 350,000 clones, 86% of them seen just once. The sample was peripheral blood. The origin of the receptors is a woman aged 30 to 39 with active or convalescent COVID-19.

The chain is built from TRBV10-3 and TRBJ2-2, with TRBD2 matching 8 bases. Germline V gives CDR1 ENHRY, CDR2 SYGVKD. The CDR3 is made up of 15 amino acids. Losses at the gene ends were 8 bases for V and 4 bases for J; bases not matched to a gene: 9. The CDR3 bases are TGTGCCATCCTTCGCGGGGGGTCCCGCACCGGGGAGCTGTTTTTT. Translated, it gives CAILRGGSRTGELFF.

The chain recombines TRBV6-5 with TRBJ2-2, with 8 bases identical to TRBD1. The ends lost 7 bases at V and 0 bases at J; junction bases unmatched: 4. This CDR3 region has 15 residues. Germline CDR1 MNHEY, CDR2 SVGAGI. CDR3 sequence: CASNDRGANTGELFF. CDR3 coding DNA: TGTGCCAGCAACGACAGGGGAGCGAACACCGGGGAGCTGTTTTTT.

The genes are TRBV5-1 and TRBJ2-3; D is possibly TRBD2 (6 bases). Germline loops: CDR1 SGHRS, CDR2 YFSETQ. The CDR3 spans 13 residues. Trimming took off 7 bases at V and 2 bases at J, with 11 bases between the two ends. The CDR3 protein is CASRAGTTDTQYF. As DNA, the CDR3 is TGCGCCAGCCGAGCGGGTACCACAGATACGCAGTATTTT.

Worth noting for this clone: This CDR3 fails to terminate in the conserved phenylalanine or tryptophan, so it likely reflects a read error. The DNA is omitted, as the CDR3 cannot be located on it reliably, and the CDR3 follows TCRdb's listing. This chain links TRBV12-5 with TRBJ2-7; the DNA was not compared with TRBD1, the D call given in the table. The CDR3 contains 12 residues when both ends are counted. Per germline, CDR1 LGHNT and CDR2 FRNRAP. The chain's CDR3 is CASGLAPGPSHI.

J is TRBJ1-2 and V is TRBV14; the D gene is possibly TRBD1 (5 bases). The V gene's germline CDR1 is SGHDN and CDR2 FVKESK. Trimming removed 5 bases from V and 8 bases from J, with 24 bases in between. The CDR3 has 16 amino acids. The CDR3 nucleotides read TGTGCCAGCAGCTTTTCCGGCGGGACCGTGTCTGGCGGCTACACCTTC. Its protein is CASSFSGGTVSGGYTF.

The CDR3 DNA reads as TGCGCCAGCAGCCAAGTTTTGCGGGAGACCCAGTACTTC. Protein sequence: CASSQVLRETQYF. This chain connects TRBV4-1 to TRBJ2-5; D unclear. CDR3 length: 13 residues. In germline, CDR1 is MGHRA, CDR2 YSYEKL. V was pared by 1 base and J by 5 bases, with 8 bases between.

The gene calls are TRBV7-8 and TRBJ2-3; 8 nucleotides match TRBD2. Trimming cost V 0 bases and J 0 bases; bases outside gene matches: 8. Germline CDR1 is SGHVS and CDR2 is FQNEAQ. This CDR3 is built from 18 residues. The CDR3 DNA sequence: TGTGCCAGCAGCTTAGCCAGCGGGGGAGCACTTAGCACAGATACGCAGTATTTT. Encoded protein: CASSLASGGALSTDTQYF. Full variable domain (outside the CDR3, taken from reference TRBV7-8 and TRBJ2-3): GAGVSQSPRYKVAKRGQDVALRCDPISGHVSLFWYQQALGQGPEFLTYFQNEAQLDKSGLPSDRFFAERPEGSVSTLKIQRTQQEDSAVYLCASSLASGGALSTDTQYFGPGTRLTVL.

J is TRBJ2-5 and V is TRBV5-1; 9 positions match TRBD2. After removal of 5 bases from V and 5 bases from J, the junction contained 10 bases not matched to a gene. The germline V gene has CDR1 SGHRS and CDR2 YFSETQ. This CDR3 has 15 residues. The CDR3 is CASSDPSGDGETQYF. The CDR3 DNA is TGCGCCAGCAGTGATCCTAGCGGGGATGGGGAGACCCAGTACTTC.

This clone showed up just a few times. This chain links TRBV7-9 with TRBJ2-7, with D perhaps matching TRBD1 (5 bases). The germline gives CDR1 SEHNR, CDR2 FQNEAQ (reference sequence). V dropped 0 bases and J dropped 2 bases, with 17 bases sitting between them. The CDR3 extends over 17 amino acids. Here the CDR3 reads CASSLALGVGKTYEQYF. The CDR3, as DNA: TGTGCCAGCAGCTTAGCGCTAGGGGTCGGCAAGACCTACGAGCAGTACTTC.

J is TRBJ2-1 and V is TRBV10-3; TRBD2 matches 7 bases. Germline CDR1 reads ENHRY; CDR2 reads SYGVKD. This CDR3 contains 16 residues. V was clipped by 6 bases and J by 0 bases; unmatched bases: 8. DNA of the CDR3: TGTGCCATCAGCCTGGAGGGCGGGAGCTCCTACAATGAGCAGTTCTTC. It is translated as CAISLEGGSSYNEQFF.

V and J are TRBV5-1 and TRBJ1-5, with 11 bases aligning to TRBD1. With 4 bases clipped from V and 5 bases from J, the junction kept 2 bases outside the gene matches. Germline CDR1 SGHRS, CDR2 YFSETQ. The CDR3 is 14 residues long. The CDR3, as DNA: TGCGCCAGCAGCACGGGACAGGGGGATCAGCCCCAGCATTTT. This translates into CASSTGQGDQPQHF.

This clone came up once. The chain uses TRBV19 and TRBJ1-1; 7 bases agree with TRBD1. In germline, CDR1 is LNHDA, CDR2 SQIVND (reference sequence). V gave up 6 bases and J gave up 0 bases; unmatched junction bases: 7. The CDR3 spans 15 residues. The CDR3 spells CASSPGQALNTEAFF. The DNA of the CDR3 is TGTGCCAGTAGCCCCGGACAGGCCTTGAACACTGAAGCTTTCTTT. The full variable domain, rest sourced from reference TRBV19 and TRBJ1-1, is DGGITQSPKYLFRKEGQNVTLSCEQNLNHDAMYWYRQDPGQGLRLIYYSQIVNDFQKGDIAEGYSVSREKKESFPLTVTSAQKNPTAFYLCASSPGQALNTEAFFGQGTRLTVV.

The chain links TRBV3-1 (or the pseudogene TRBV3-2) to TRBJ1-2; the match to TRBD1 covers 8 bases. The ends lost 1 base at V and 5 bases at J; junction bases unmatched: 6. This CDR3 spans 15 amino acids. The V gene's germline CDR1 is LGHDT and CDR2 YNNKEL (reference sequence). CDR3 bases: TGTGCCAGCAGCCAAGGGCAGGGGGCGCTTTATGGCTACACCTTC. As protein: CASSQGQGALYGYTF.

CDR3 amino acids: CASRPGGFGEKLFF. The CDR3 nucleotides are TGTGCCAGCAGACCAGGGGGCTTTGGAGAAAAACTGTTTTTT. The chain uses TRBV7-8 and TRBJ1-4, with TRBD1 matching 8 bases. The V gene end was trimmed by 6 bases and the J gene end by 8 bases; junction bases not matched to a gene: 8. The CDR3 loop spans 14 amino acids. CDR1 is SGHVS, CDR2 FQNEAQ, per germline. Filled out from reference TRBV7-8 and TRBJ1-4, the complete variable domain reads GAGVSQSPRYKVAKRGQDVALRCDPISGHVSLFWYQQALGQGPEFLTYFQNEAQLDKSGLPSDRFFAERPEGSVSTLKIQRTQQEDSAVYLCASRPGGFGEKLFFGSGTQLSVL.

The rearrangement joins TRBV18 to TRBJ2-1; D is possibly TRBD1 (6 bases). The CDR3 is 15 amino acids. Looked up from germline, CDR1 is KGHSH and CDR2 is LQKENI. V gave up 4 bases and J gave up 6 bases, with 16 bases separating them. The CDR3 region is CASSLVMTGSNEQFF. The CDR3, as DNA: TGTGCCAGCTCACTGGTCATGACAGGTAGCAATGAGCAGTTCTTC. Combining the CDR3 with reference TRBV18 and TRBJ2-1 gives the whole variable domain NAGVMQNPRHLVRRRGQEARLRCSPMKGHSHVYWYRQLPEEGLKFMVYLQKENIIDESGMPKERFSAEFPKEGPSILRIQQVVRGDSAAYFCASSLVMTGSNEQFFGPGTRLTVL.

CDR3 residues: CASSLAGGWYEQYF. In DNA form, the CDR3 reads TGCGCCAGCAGCTTGGCAGGGGGCTGGTACGAGCAGTACTTC. The V gene is TRBV5-1, the J gene TRBJ2-7, with 8 nucleotides matching TRBD1. The CDR3 sequence is 14 residues long. V was pared by 0 bases and J by 4 bases, with 3 bases of the junction left unmatched. Germline V gives CDR1 SGHRS, CDR2 YFSETQ.

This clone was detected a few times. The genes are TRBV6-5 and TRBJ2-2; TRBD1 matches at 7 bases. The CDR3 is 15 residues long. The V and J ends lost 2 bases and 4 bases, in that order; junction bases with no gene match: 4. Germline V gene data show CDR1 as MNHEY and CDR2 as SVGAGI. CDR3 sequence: CASSYQDRTTGELFF. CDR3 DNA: TGTGCCAGCAGTTACCAGGACAGGACCACCGGGGAGCTGTTTTTT.

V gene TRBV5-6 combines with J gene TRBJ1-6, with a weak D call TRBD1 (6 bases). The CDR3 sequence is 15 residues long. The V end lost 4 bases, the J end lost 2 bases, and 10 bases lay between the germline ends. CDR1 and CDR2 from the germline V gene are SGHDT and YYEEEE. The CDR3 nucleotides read TGTGCCAGCAGCCGTCGGGACACCTATAATTCACCCCTCCACTTT. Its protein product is CASSRRDTYNSPLHF.

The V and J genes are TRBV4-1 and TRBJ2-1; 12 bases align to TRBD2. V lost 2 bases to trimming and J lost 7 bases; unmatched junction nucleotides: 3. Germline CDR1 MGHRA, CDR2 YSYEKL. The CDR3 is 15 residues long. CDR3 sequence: CASSQLAGGPNEQFF. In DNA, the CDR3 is TGCGCCAGCAGCCAACTAGCGGGAGGGCCGAATGAGCAGTTCTTC.

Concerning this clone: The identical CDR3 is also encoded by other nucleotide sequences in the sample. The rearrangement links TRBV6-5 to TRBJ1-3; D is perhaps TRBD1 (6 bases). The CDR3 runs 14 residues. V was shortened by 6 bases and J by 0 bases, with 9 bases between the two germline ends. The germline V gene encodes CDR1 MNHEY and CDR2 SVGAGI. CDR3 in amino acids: CASSTGSSGNTIYF. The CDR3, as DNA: TGTGCCAGCAGCACAGGGTCCTCTGGAAACACCATATATTTT.

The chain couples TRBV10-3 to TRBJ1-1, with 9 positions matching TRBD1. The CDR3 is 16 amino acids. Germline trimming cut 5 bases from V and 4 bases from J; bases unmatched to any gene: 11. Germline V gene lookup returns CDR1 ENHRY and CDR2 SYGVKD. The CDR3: CAISRIGQGMGTEAFF. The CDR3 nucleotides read TGTGCCATCAGTCGGATTGGACAGGGGATGGGCACTGAAGCTTTCTTT.

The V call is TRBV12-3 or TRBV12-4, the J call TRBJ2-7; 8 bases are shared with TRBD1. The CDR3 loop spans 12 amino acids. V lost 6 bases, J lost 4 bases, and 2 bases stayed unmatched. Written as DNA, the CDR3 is TGTGCCAGCAGCCGGACAGGGTACGAGCAGTACTTC. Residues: CASSRTGYEQYF.

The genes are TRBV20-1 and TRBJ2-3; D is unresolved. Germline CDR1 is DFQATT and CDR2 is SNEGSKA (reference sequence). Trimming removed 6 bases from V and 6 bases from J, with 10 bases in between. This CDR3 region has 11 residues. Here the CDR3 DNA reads TGCAGTGCCACCCCTATCGATACGCAGTATTTT. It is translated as CSATPIDTQYF.

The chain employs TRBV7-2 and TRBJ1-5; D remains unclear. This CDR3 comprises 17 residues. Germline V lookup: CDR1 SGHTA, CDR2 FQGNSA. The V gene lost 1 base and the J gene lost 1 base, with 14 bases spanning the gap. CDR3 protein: CASSLVGGRLSNQPQHF. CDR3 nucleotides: TGTGCCAGCAGCTTAGTTGGCGGGCGGTTGAGCAATCAGCCCCAGCATTTT.

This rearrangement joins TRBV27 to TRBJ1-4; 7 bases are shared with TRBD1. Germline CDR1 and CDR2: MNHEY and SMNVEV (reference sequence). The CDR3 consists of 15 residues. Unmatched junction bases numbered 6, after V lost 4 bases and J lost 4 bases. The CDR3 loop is CASSWAGGNNEKLFF. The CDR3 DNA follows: TGTGCCAGCAGTTGGGCAGGGGGTAATAATGAAAAACTGTTTTTT.

The DNA for the CDR3 is TGTGCCAGCAGCTTGCCAGGGCTGGGCTATGGCTACACCTTC. It codes for CASSLPGLGYGYTF. The chain uses TRBV5-4 and TRBJ1-2; possibly TRBD1 for D (5 bases). The V gene lost 1 base and the J gene lost 4 bases, with 11 bases spanning the gap. Germline CDR1 reads SGHNT; CDR2 reads YYREEE (reference sequence). The CDR3 sequence is 14 residues long.

CDR3 region: CSVARDGRFYEQYF. The CDR3 DNA sequence: TGCAGCGTGGCTAGGGACGGGAGATTCTACGAGCAGTACTTC. The chain couples TRBV29-1 to TRBJ2-7, with D tentatively TRBD2 (6 bases). The germline CDR1 and CDR2 sequences are SQVTM and ANQGSEA. The CDR3 totals 14 residues. Trimming removed 6 bases at V and 3 bases at J, with 18 bases between.

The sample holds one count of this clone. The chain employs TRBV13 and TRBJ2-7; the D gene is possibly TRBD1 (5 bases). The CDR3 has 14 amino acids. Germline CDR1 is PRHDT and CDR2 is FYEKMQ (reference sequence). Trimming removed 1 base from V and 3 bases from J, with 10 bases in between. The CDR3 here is CASSLAAGNYEQYF. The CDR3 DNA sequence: TGTGCCAGCAGCTTAGCGGCAGGGAACTACGAGCAGTACTTC.

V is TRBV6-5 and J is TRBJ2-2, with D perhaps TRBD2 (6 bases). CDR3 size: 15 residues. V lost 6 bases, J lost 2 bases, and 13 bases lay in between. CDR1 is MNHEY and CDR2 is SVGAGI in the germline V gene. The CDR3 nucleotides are TGTGCCAGCAGATTTAGCGGAGTTAACACCGGGGAGCTGTTTTTT. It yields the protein CASRFSGVNTGELFF.

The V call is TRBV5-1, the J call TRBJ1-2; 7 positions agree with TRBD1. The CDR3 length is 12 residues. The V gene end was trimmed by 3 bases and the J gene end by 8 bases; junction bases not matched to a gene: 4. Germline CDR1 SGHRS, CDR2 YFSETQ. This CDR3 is CASSSGGSGYTF. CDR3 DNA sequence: TGCGCCAGCAGCTCAGGGGGGAGCGGCTACACCTTC. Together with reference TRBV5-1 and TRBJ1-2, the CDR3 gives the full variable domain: KAGVTQTPRYLIKTRGQQVTLSCSPISGHRSVSWYQQTPGQGLQFLFEYFSETQRNKGNFPGRFSGRQFSNSRSEMNVSTLELGDSALYLCASSSGGSGYTFGSGTRLTVV.

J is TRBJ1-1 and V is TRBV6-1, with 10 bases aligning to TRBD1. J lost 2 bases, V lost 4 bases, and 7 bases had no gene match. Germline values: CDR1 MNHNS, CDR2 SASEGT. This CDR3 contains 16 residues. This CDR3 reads CASSGRQGALNTEAFF. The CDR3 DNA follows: TGTGCCAGCAGTGGGAGACAGGGGGCGCTTAACACTGAAGCTTTCTTT.

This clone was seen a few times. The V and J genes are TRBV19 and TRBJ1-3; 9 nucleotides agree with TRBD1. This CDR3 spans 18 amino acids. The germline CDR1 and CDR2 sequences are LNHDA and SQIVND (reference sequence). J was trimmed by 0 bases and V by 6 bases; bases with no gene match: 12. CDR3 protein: CASSLTGTGIYSGNTIYF. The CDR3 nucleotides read TGTGCCAGTAGCCTGACCGGGACAGGGATTTACTCTGGAAACACCATATATTTT.